Shown below are 19 T cell receptor beta chains from a single sample sequenced in a study of cytomegalovirus exposure and HLA in healthy donors. TCRdb keeps only in-frame clones here, not all; method: immunoSEQ multiplex PCR. The sample lists around 66,000 clones; around 97% were seen once. Sequencing input: PBMCs. These receptors came from a young woman in good health and CMV-seropositive.

This chain uses TRBV7-8 with TRBJ2-1, with 7 bases identical to TRBD2. The trim removed 2 bases at V and 4 bases at J, leaving 5 bases unmatched. The CDR3 consists of 15 residues. From germline, CDR1 is SGHVS and CDR2 FQNEAQ. CDR3 bases: TGTGCCAGCAGCTTAAATTTCGGGGGGTACAATGAGCAGTTCTTC. The encoded protein is CASSLNFGGYNEQFF.

The J gene is TRBJ1-2, the V gene TRBV2, with 7 bases aligning to TRBD1. Germline CDR1 reads SNHLY; CDR2 reads FYNNEI. V dropped 6 bases and J dropped 2; count of bases not matched to a gene: 3. The CDR3 extends over 13 amino acids. The CDR3 nucleotides are TGTGCCAGCAGAATGACAGGGAACTATGGCTACACCTTC. It is translated as CASRMTGNYGYTF.

The chain joins TRBV27 to TRBJ2-7; 8 bases are a match to TRBD1. The germline V gene encodes CDR1 MNHEY and CDR2 SMNVEV (reference sequence). This CDR3 spans 15 amino acids. Trimming took 6 bases from V and 0 from J; bases not matched to a gene: 7. The CDR3 DNA reads as TGTGCCAGCAGGGGCAGGGGGCTCTTCTCCTACGAGCAGTACTTC. It codes for CASRGRGLFSYEQYF.

This chain links TRBV11-2 with TRBJ2-5; no clear D gene. Germline V gene sequence: CDR1 SGHAT, CDR2 FQNNGV. CDR3 length: 15 amino acids. Trimming stripped 0 bases from V and 4 bases from J, with 12 bases between. The CDR3 is CASSLEWQVRETQYF. The DNA of the CDR3 is TGTGCCAGCAGCTTAGAGTGGCAGGTCAGAGAGACCCAGTACTTC.

This rearrangement joins TRBV5-6 to TRBJ2-7; D gene ambiguous. CDR3 length equals 13 residues. From germline, CDR1 is SGHDT and CDR2 YYEEEE. Trimming removed 1 base from V and 4 bases from J, with 9 bases in between. CDR3 DNA: TGTGCCAGCAGCTTGACGACTGGGTACGAGCAGTACTTC. Its protein product is CASSLTTGYEQYF.

J is TRBJ2-1 and V is TRBV9; 7 bases are shared with TRBD2. The CDR3 length is 13 residues. Trimming removed 3 bases from V and 6 bases from J; junction bases left unmatched: 3. The germline CDR1 and CDR2 sequences are SGDLS and YYNGEE. Here the CDR3 reads CASSGAGVNEQFF. CDR3 coding DNA: TGTGCCAGCAGCGGGGCGGGAGTCAATGAGCAGTTCTTC. Variable domain in full (rest from reference TRBV9 and TRBJ2-1): DSGVTQTPKHLITATGQRVTLRCSPRSGDLSVYWYQQSLDQGLQFLIQYYNGEERAKGNILERFSAQQFPDLHSELNLSSLELGDSALYFCASSGAGVNEQFFGPGTRLTVL.

The rearrangement links TRBV2 to TRBJ2-3; 7 positions agree with TRBD2. V gave up 6 bases and J gave up 2 bases; unmatched junction bases: 8. CDR1 is SNHLY, CDR2 FYNNEI, per germline. The CDR3 consists of 15 residues. The DNA for the CDR3 is TGTGCCAGCAGGGGAGACGGGGGGATCACAGATACGCAGTATTTT. Its translation is CASRGDGGITDTQYF.

This chain links TRBV6-1 with TRBJ1-3; weak D call: TRBD1 (5 bases). The CDR3 contains 13 residues. The germline V and J ends were trimmed by 4 bases and 3 bases, with 7 bases remaining between them. Germline V gene data show CDR1 as MNHNS and CDR2 as SASEGT. CDR3 region: CASSVDSGNTIYF. The CDR3 region has the DNA TGTGCCAGCAGTGTCGACAGTGGAAACACCATATATTTT.

The rearrangement links TRBV9 to TRBJ1-1, with a tentative D call TRBD1 (6 bases). Germline V gene lookup returns CDR1 SGDLS and CDR2 YYNGEE. V lost 0 bases, J lost 1 base, and 10 bases lay in between. CDR3 length: 15 amino acids. CDR3 amino acids: CASSVEVRGNTEAFF. The CDR3 bases are TGTGCCAGCAGCGTAGAGGTCAGGGGGAACACTGAAGCTTTCTTT.

The V gene is TRBV6-1, the J gene TRBJ2-1; 7 bases are a match to TRBD2. Germline CDR1 is MNHNS and CDR2 is SASEGT. The CDR3 extends over 15 amino acids. With 4 bases clipped from V and 6 bases from J, the junction kept 9 bases outside the gene matches. Written as DNA, the CDR3 is TGTGCCAGCAGTGGTTCGGCTAGCGGATTCAATGAGCAGTTCTTC. Its translation: CASSGSASGFNEQFF.

The V call is TRBV7-9, the J call TRBJ2-1; 14 nucleotides line up with TRBD2. Germline V gene data show CDR1 as SEHNR and CDR2 as FQNEAQ (reference sequence). Trimming cost V 5 bases and J 7 bases; bases outside gene matches: 10. CDR3 length: 17 amino acids. The CDR3 bases are TGTGCCAGCAGCCCGCCTGGGACTAGCGGGAGTAAAAATGAGCAGTTCTTC. It yields the protein CASSPPGTSGSKNEQFF.

The chain couples TRBV4-1 to TRBJ1-1; 7 bases match TRBD1. This CDR3 contains 16 residues. Germline values: CDR1 MGHRA, CDR2 YSYEKL. J gave up 0 bases and V 0 bases, and 4 bases lay outside the gene matches. Here the CDR3 reads CASSQETGFVNTEAFF. Here the CDR3 DNA reads TGCGCCAGCAGCCAAGAGACAGGGTTTGTGAACACTGAAGCTTTCTTT.

This chain links TRBV5-4 with TRBJ1-4; TRBD1 matches 9 bases. V was pared by 0 bases and J by 2 bases, with 5 bases of the junction left unmatched. The germline gives CDR1 SGHNT, CDR2 YYREEE (reference sequence). This CDR3 contains 17 residues. CDR3 nucleotides: TGTGCCAGCAGCTTGGGCACCGGGACAGGGACTAATGAAAAACTGTTTTTT. Its protein product is CASSLGTGTGTNEKLFF.

The chain uses TRBV7-9 and TRBJ2-1; 12 bases line up with TRBD2. CDR3 length: 16 residues. V shed 4 bases and J 7 bases; nucleotides not matched to a gene: 8. Germline CDR1 and CDR2: SEHNR and FQNEAQ (reference sequence). The DNA for the CDR3 is TGTGCCAGCAGCTGGAAGACTAGCGGGAGCTCAAATGAGCAGTTCTTC. Translating it yields CASSWKTSGSSNEQFF.

V gene TRBV9 combines with J gene TRBJ2-7; a weak D match, TRBD1 (5 bases). CDR3 size: 14 residues. CDR1 and CDR2 (germline): SGDLS, YYNGEE. Trimming removed 3 bases at V and 6 bases at J, with 16 bases between. CDR3 protein: CASSDQGPEGEQYF. Here the CDR3 DNA reads TGTGCCAGCAGCGACCAGGGTCCGGAAGGCGAGCAGTACTTC.

The chain couples TRBV19 to TRBJ2-5; 11 positions match TRBD2. From germline, CDR1 is LNHDA and CDR2 SQIVND (reference sequence). Trimming removed 5 bases from V and 4 bases from J; junction bases left unmatched: 6. The CDR3 covers 15 residues. CDR3 amino acids: CASSGTSGSGETQYF. The CDR3 DNA reads TGTGCCAGTAGTGGTACTAGCGGGAGTGGAGAGACCCAGTACTTC.

The chain links TRBV5-4 to TRBJ2-4; D gene uncertain. Trimming shortened V by 4 bases and J by 6 bases, and 11 bases separated the two germline ends. The CDR3 runs 13 residues. The V gene's germline CDR1 is SGHNT and CDR2 YYREEE (reference sequence). CDR3 sequence: CASSHLSGNIQYF. In nucleotides, the CDR3 is TGTGCCAGCAGCCACCTCTCGGGAAACATTCAGTACTTC.

The V call is TRBV19, the J call TRBJ2-5; 10 bases agree with TRBD2. J was trimmed by 6 bases and V by 1 base; bases with no gene match: 8. The germline gives CDR1 LNHDA, CDR2 SQIVND (reference sequence). The CDR3 covers 16 residues. CDR3 DNA sequence: TGTGCCAGTAGTATAGTTCCGGGACTAGCGTTAAAGACCCAGTACTTC. It specifies CASSIVPGLALKTQYF.

The CDR3 here is CASGLADTDTQYF. CDR3 DNA sequence: TGCGCCAGCGGTCTAGCGGACACAGATACGCAGTATTTT. The J gene is TRBJ2-3, the V gene TRBV5-1; 7 positions agree with TRBD2. Germline CDR1 is SGHRS and CDR2 is YFSETQ. The CDR3 contains 13 residues. The junction had 4 bases not matched to a gene; V was cut back by 7 bases and J by 2 bases.